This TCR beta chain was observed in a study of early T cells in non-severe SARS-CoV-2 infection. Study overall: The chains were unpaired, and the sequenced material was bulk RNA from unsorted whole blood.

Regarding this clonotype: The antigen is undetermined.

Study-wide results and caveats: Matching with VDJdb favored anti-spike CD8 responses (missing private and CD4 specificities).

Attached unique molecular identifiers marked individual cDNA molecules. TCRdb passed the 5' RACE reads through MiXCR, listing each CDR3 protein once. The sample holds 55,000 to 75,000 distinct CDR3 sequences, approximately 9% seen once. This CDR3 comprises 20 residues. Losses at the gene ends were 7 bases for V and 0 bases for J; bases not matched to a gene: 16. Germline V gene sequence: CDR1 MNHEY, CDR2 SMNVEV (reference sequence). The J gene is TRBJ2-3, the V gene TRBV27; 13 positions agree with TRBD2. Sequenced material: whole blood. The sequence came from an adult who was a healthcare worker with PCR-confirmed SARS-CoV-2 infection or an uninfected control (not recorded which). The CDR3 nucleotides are TGTGCCAGCACCTCACGGCCGGGACTAGCGGGGAGTACTAGCACAGATACGCAGTATTTT. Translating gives CASTSRPGLAGSTSTDTQYF.